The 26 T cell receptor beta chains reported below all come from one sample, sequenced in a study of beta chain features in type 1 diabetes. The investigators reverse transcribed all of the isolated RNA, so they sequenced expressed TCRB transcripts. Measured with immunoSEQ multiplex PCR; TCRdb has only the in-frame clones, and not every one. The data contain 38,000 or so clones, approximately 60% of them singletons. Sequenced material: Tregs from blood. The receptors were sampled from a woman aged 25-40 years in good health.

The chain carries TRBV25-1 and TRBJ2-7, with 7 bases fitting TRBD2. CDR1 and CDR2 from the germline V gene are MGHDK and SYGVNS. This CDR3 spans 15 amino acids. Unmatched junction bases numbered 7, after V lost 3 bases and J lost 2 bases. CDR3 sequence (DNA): TGTGCCAGCAGTGATCCGAGCGGGGTCACCTACGAGCAGTACTTC. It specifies CASSDPSGVTYEQYF.

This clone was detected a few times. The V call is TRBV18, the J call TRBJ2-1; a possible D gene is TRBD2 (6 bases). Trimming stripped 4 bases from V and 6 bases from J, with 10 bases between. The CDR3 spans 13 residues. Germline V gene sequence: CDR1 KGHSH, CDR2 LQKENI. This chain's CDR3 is CASSQGRTNEQFF. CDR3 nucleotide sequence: TGTGCCAGCTCACAAGGGAGGACCAATGAGCAGTTCTTC. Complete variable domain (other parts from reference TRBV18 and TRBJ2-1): NAGVMQNPRHLVRRRGQEARLRCSPMKGHSHVYWYRQLPEEGLKFMVYLQKENIIDESGMPKERFSAEFPKEGPSILRIQQVVRGDSAAYFCASSQGRTNEQFFGPGTRLTVL.

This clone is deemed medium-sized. The CDR3 spells CAWSPWTQNTGELFF. CDR3 bases: TGTGCCTGGAGTCCCTGGACTCAAAACACCGGGGAGCTGTTTTTT. The rearrangement uses TRBV30 and TRBJ2-2, with a tentative D call TRBD2 (5 bases). CDR3 length equals 15 residues. The germline V gene encodes CDR1 GTSNPN and CDR2 SVGIG (reference sequence). The germline V and J ends were trimmed by 2 bases and 2 bases, with 12 bases remaining between them.

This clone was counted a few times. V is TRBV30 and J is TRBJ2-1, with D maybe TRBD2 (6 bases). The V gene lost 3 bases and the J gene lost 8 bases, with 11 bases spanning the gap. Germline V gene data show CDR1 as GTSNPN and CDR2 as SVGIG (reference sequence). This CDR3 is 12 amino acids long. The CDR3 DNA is TGTGCCTGGAGCGGGAGTGGCGATGAGCAGTTCTTC. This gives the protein CAWSGSGDEQFF.

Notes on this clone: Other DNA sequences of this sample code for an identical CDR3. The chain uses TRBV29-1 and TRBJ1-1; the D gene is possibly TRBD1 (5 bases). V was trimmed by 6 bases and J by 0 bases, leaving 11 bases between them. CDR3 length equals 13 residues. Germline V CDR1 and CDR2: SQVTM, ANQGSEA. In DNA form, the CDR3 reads TGCAGCGTCGACAGAGCCCTGAACACTGAAGCTTTCTTT. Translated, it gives CSVDRALNTEAFF.

The CDR3 spells CATSRATSGLSTDTQYF. The CDR3 nucleotides read TGTGCCACCAGCAGAGCCACTAGCGGTCTCAGCACAGATACGCAGTATTTT. This chain uses TRBV15 with TRBJ2-3; TRBD2 matches 8 bases. After removal of 1 base from V and 0 bases from J, the junction contained 6 bases not matched to a gene. The CDR3 extends over 17 amino acids. Germline lookup yields CDR1 LNHNV and CDR2 YYDKDF (reference sequence).

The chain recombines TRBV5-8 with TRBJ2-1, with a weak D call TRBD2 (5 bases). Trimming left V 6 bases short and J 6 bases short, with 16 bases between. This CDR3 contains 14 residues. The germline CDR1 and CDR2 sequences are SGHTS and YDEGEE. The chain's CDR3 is CASNLFGGFNEQFF. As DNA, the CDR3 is TGTGCCAGCAACCTATTCGGAGGCTTCAATGAGCAGTTCTTC.

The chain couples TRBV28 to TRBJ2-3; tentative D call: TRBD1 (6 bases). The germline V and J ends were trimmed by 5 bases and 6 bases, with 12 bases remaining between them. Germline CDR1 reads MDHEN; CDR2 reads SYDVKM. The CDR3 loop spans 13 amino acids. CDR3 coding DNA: TGTGCCAGCAGTCGTCCCACAGGGGATACGCAGTATTTT. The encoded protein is CASSRPTGDTQYF.

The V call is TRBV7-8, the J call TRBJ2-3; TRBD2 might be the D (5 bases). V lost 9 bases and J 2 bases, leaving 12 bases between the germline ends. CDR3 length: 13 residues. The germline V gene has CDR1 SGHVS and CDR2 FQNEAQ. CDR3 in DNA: TGTGCCAGTTACAGCGGATTCACAGATACGCAGTATTTT. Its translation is CASYSGFTDTQYF.

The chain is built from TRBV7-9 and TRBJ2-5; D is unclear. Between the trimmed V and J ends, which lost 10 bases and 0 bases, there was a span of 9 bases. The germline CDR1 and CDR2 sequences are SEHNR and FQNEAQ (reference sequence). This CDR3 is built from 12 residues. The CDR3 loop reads CATGRYQETQYF. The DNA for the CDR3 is TGTGCCACCGGTCGGTACCAAGAGACCCAGTACTTC.

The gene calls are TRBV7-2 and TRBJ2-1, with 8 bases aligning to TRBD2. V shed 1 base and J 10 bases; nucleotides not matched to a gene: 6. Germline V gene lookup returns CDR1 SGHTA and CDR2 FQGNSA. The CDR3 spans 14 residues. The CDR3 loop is CASSLGREGPEQFF. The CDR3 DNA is TGTGCCAGCAGCTTAGGACGGGAGGGCCCGGAGCAGTTCTTC.

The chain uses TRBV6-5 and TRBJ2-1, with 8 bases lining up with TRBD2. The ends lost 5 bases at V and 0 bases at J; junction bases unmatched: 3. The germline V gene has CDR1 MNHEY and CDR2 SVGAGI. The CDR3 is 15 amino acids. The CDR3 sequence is CASSRSGASYNEQFF. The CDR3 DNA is TGTGCCAGCAGTCGTAGCGGGGCCTCCTACAATGAGCAGTTCTTC.

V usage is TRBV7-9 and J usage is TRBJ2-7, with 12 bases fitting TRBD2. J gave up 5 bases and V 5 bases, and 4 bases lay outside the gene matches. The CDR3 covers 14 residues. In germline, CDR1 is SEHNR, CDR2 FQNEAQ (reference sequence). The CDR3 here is CASSQGTSGHEQYF. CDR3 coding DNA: TGTGCCAGCAGCCAAGGGACTAGCGGGCACGAGCAGTACTTC.

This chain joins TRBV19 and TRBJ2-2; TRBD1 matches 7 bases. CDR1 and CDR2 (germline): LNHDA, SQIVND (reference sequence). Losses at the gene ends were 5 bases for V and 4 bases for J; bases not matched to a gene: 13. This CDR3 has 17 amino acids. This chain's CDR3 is CASSSRYDAGGTGELFF. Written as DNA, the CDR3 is TGTGCCAGTAGTTCGAGGTACGACGCAGGGGGCACCGGGGAGCTGTTTTTT.

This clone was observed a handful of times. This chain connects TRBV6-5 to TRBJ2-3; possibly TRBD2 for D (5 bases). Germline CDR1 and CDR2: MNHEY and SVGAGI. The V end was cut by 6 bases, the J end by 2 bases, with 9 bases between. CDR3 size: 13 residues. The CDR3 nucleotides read TGTGCCAGCAGCTGGACTTACACAGATACGCAGTATTTT. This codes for CASSWTYTDTQYF.

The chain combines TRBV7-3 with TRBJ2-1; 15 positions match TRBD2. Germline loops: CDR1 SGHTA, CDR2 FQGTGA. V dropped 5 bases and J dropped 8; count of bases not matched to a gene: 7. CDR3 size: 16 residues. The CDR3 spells CASSMGLAGGGYEQFF. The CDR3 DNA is TGTGCCAGCAGCATGGGACTAGCGGGAGGTGGTTATGAGCAGTTCTTC.

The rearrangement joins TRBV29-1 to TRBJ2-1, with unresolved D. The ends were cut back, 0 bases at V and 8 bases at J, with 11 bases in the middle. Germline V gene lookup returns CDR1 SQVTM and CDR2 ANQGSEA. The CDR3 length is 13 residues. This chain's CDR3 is CSVEDGFRDEQFF. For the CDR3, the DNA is TGCAGCGTTGAAGATGGATTTCGGGATGAGCAGTTCTTC.

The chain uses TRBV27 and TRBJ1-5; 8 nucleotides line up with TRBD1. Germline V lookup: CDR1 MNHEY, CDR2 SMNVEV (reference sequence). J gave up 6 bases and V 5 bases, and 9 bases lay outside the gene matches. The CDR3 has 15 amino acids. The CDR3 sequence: CASSSGQGYGQPQHF. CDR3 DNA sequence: TGTGCCAGCAGTAGCGGACAGGGTTATGGTCAGCCCCAGCATTTT.

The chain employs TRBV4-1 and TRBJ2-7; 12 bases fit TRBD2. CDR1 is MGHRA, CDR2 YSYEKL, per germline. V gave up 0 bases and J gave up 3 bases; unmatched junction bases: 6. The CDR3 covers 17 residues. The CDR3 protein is CASSQDLTSGGNYEQYF. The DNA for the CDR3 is TGCGCCAGCAGCCAAGATCTGACTAGCGGGGGAAACTACGAGCAGTACTTC.

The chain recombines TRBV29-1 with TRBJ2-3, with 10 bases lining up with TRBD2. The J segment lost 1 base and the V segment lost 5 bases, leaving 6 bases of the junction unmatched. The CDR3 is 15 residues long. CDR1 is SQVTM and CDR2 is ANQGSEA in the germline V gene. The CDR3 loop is CSVSPGLAGTDTQYF. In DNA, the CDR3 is TGCAGCGTTTCCCCCGGACTAGCGGGCACAGATACGCAGTATTTT.

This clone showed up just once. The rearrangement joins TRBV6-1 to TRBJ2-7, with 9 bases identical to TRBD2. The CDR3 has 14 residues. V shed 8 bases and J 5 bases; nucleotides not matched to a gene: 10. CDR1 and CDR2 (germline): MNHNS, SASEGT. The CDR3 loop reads CASRGLALIDEQYF. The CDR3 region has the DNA TGTGCCAGCCGAGGACTAGCGCTGATTGACGAGCAGTACTTC.

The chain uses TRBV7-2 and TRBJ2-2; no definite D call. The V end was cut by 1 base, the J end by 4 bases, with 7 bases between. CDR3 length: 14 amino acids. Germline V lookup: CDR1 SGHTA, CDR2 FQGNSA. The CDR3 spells CASSLVSGTGELFF. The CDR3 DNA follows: TGTGCCAGCAGCTTAGTCTCGGGCACCGGGGAGCTGTTTTTT.

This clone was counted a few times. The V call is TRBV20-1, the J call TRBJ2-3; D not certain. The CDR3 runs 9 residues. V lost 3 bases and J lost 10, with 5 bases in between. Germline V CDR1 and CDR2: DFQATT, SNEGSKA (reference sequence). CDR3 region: CSARSAQYF. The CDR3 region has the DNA TGCAGTGCTAGGTCCGCGCAGTATTTT.

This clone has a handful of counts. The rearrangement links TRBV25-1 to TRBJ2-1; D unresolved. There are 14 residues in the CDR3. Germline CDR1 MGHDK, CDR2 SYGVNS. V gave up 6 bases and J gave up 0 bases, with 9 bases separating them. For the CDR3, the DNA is TGTGCCAGCAGGCAACACAGCTCCTACAATGAGCAGTTCTTC. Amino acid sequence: CASRQHSSYNEQFF. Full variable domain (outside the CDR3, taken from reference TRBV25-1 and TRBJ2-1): EADIYQTPRYLVIGTGKKITLECSQTMGHDKMYWYQQDPGMELHLIHYSYGVNSTEKGDLSSESTVSRIRTEHFPLTLESARPSHTSQYLCASRQHSSYNEQFFGPGTRLTVL.

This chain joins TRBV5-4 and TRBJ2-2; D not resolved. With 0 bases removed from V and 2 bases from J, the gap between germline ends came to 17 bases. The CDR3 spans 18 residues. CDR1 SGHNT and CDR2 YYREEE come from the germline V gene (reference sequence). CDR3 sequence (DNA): TGTGCCAGCAGCTTGGCCCCGCGATCCGCTGCCAACACCGGGGAGCTGTTTTTT. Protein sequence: CASSLAPRSAANTGELFF.

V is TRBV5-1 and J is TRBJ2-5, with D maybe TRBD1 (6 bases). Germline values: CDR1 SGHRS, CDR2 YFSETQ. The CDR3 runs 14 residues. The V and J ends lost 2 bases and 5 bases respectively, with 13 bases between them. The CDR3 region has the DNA TGCGCCAGCAGCTTAAGGGGCCAGGGGGAGACCCAGTACTTC. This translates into CASSLRGQGETQYF.